A selection of T cell receptor beta chains follows, all from one sample in a study of untreated major depressive disorder. Generated by immunoSEQ multiplex PCR, the TCRdb table keeps only in-frame clones and is missing some. The table records under 15,000 clones, around nine tenths of them present only once. The sample consisted of CD4+ T cells from PBMCs. These receptors all come from a woman in her 30s with major depressive disorder. The CDR3 runs from the conserved cysteine through the conserved F or W. D genes are given only for firm matches. Some rows mark clone size as missing; the rest say once, few, many or name a class of expanded clone.

J gene | V gene | clone size | D gene | CDR3 DNA | CDR3 protein
TRBJ2-2 | TRBV6-8 | . | . | TGTGCCAGCACCTACACCGGGGAGCTGTTTTTT | CASTYTGELFF
TRBJ1-5 | TRBV5-6 | few | TRBD1 | TGTGCCAGCAGCGGGGACAGGGGCGCTATTAATCAGCCCCAGCATTTT | CASSGDRGAINQPQHF
TRBJ2-5 | TRBV10-1 | . | . | TGCGCCAGCAGCTCCGACCTAGGGAAAGAGACCCAGTACTTC | CASSSDLGKETQYF
TRBJ1-3 | TRBV30 | . | . | TGTGCCTGGAGTGTAGGGCTGGGATCTGGAAACACCATATATTTT | CAWSVGLGSGNTIYF
TRBJ1-5 | TRBV5-1 | . | TRBD1 | TGCGCCAGCAGCCCGGGGACAGGGAGGGGTCAGCCCCAGCATTTT | CASSPGTGRGQPQHF
TRBJ2-4 | TRBV30 | . | TRBD1 | TGTGCCTGGAGTGGGGATTCCCGGGACAGCAAGTACTTC | CAWSGDSRDSKYF
TRBJ2-7 | TRBV6-1 | . | TRBD2 | TGTGCCAGCATGGCGGGACTAGCGGGATCCGAGCAGTACTTC | CASMAGLAGSEQYF
TRBJ1-4 | TRBV6-6 | . | TRBD1 | TGTGCCAGCAGAACGGTGACAGGGGAAAAACTGTTTTTT | CASRTVTGEKLFF
TRBJ1-1 | TRBV6-5 | . | . | TGTGCCAGCAGGGACGGCGGAATAGGCACTGAAGCTTTCTTT | CASRDGGIGTEAFF
TRBJ2-5 | TRBV5-1 | . | . | TGCGCCAGCAGCTCTGTAGCTGTCCAAGAGACCCAGTACTTC | CASSSVAVQETQYF
TRBJ2-1 | TRBV4-1 | . | TRBD2 | TGCGCCAGCAGCCAAGTCGACATGGGACTAGCGGGAGCTAATGAGCAGTTCTTC | CASSQVDMGLAGANEQFF
TRBJ2-1 | TRBV6-1 | . | TRBD2 | TGTGCCAGCAGTGGGTTCAGCGGGGTAGATAATGAGCAGTTCTTC | CASSGFSGVDNEQFF
TRBJ2-2 | TRBV11-3 | . | . | TGTGCCAGCAGCCATCCCTACACCGGGGAGCTGTTTTTT | CASSHPYTGELFF
TRBJ1-3 | TRBV10-3 | . | TRBD1 | TGTGCCATCAGACGGGGACAGGGGCTTTCTGAAAACACCATATATTTT | CAIRRGQGLSENTIYF
TRBJ2-7 | TRBV4-2 | . | TRBD1 | TGTGCCAGCAGCCAAGAAGGAACAGGGGTATACGTTAAGCAGTACTTC | CASSQEGTGVYVKQYF
TRBJ2-3 | TRBV6-5 | . | TRBD1 | TGTGCCAGCAGTTACTTGAACAGGGGTAGCACAGATACGCAGTATTTT | CASSYLNRGSTDTQYF
TRBJ2-1 | TRBV15 | . | . | TGTGCCACCAGCAGTCTACCGCACCCGGTGGTTTATGAGCAGTTCTTC | CATSSLPHPVVYEQFF
TRBJ2-7 | TRBV18 | . | TRBD1 | TGTGCCAGCTCACCAGTGGGACAGGGGGCCTACGAGCAGTACTTC | CASSPVGQGAYEQYF
TRBJ2-2 | TRBV6-1 | . | . | TGTGCCAGCAGGCGGCTAGCGACCACCGGGGAGCTGTTTTTT | CASRRLATTGELFF
TRBJ1-4 | TRBV12-5 | . | . | TGTGCTAGTGGTAAGGGACGGAATGAAAAACTGTTTTTT | CASGKGRNEKLFF
TRBJ2-7 | TRBV5-4 | once | . | TGTGCCAGCAGCCGCAGGGACTTCTCCTACGAGCAGTACTTC | CASSRRDFSYEQYF
TRBJ2-1 | TRBV29-1 | once | TRBD2 | TGCAGCGTTGAAGGGGATAGCGGGCGGGGGCAGTTCTTC | CSVEGDSGRGQFF
TRBJ2-3 | TRBV7-9 | . | TRBD2 | TGTGCCAGCAGCCGGGGACGGACTAGCGAGCCTTCTAGCACAGATACGCAGTATTTT | CASSRGRTSEPSSTDTQYF
TRBJ2-4 | TRBV27 | . | . | TGTGCCAGCAGTCCAAGGTCTCTGACCCTAGCCAAAAACATTCAGTACTTC | CASSPRSLTLAKNIQYF
TRBJ1-1 | TRBV27 | . | TRBD1 | TGTGCCAGCAGCAAGGGGCTGGACAGGGGGCGAGCTGAAGCTTTCTTT | CASSKGLDRGRAEAFF
TRBJ1-2 | TRBV19 | . | TRBD1 | TGTGCCAGTAGTGTCACAGGGGGGAGTGGCTACACCTTC | CASSVTGGSGYTF
TRBJ1-1 | TRBV9 | . | TRBD1 | TGTGCCAGCAGCCGACGGACAGGGGTCACTGAAGCTTTCTTT | CASSRRTGVTEAFF